Shown below are 7 T cell receptor beta chains from a single sample sequenced in a study of blood T cell repertoires in COVID-19. Profiling relied on immunoSEQ multiplex PCR, and the TCRdb table lists in-frame clones only, not all of them. The sample records around 250,000 clones, 84% being singletons. The source material was peripheral blood. The receptors stem from a woman aged 40 to 55 who had recovered from COVID-19.

The count of this clone is one. The rearrangement uses TRBV5-1 and TRBJ1-2; TRBD1 agrees at 7 bases. The V gene end was trimmed by 2 bases and the J gene end by 7 bases; junction bases not matched to a gene: 8. Germline lookup yields CDR1 SGHRS and CDR2 YFSETQ. The CDR3 loop spans 14 amino acids. The CDR3 DNA follows: TGCGCCAGCAGCTTTGGGGACAGTCGCTTTGGCTACACCTTC. Translating gives CASSFGDSRFGYTF.

This clone was counted once. V is TRBV2 and J is TRBJ2-7; perhaps TRBD2 as D (5 bases). The CDR3 spans 12 residues. The V end was cut by 4 bases, the J end by 6 bases, with 10 bases between. The germline CDR1 and CDR2 sequences are SNHLY and FYNNEI. The CDR3 DNA follows: TGTGCCAGCAGTGGGACTCAGGCCGAGCAGTACTTC. Protein product: CASSGTQAEQYF.

The rearrangement uses TRBV7-9 and TRBJ2-7; possibly TRBD1 for D (5 bases). CDR1 and CDR2 from the germline V gene are SEHNR and FQNEAQ (reference sequence). With 5 bases removed from V and 5 bases from J, the gap between germline ends came to 16 bases. CDR3 size: 14 residues. CDR3 amino acids: CASSRGRSQDEQYF. The CDR3 DNA reads as TGTGCCAGCAGCCGCGGACGATCACAGGACGAGCAGTACTTC.

As to this clone: Other DNA sequences in the sample encode the same CDR3. The chain links TRBV19 to TRBJ1-6; D perhaps matches TRBD1 (5 bases). The V gene's germline CDR1 is LNHDA and CDR2 SQIVND (reference sequence). Trimming cost V 2 bases and J 7 bases, with 6 bases left between them. The CDR3 covers 13 residues. CDR3 DNA sequence: TGTGCCAGTAGTATACAGGGAAATTCACCCCTCCACTTT. Translating it yields CASSIQGNSPLHF.

The sample holds a few counts of this clone. The chain employs TRBV5-1 and TRBJ2-7; D ambiguous. The CDR3 totals 17 residues. CDR1 is SGHRS, CDR2 YFSETQ, per germline. V was clipped by 0 bases and J by 5 bases, with 21 bases between them. In DNA, the CDR3 is TGCGCCAGCAGCTTGGTATCTTCGGTCGAGCTATCCCACGAGCAGTACTTC. It is translated as CASSLVSSVELSHEQYF.

The chain is built from TRBV28 and TRBJ2-3; TRBD1 matches at 10 bases. This CDR3 is 15 amino acids long. Trimming cost V 6 bases and J 2 bases; bases outside gene matches: 5. Germline V CDR1 and CDR2: MDHEN, SYDVKM. In DNA form, the CDR3 reads TGTGCCAGCAGGGGGACAGGGGCGAACACAGATACGCAGTATTTT. Residues: CASRGTGANTDTQYF.

The chain couples TRBV19 to TRBJ2-7; 12 nucleotides line up with TRBD2. J gave up 2 bases and V 7 bases, and 3 bases lay outside the gene matches. This CDR3 comprises 14 residues. The germline CDR1 and CDR2 sequences are LNHDA and SQIVND (reference sequence). CDR3 sequence: CASTSSGGAYEQYF. In DNA, the CDR3 is TGTGCCAGTACTTCTAGCGGGGGGGCCTACGAGCAGTACTTC.